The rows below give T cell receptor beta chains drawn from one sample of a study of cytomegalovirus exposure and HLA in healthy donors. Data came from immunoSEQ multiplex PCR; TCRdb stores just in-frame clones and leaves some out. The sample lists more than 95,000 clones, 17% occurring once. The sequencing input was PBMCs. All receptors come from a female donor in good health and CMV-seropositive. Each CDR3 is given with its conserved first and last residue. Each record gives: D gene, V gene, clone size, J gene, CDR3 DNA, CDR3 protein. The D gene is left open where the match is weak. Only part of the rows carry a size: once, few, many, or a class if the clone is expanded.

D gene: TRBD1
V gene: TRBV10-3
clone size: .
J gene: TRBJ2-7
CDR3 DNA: TGTGCCACCTACAAGGGACAGGGAATGTACGAGCAGTACTTC
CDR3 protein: CATYKGQGMYEQYF

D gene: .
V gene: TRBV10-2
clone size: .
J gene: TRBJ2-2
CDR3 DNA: TGCGCCAGCAGTTCGGGAGGACAGGGCTCTGCCGGGGAGCTGTTTTTT
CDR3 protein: CASSSGGQGSAGELFF

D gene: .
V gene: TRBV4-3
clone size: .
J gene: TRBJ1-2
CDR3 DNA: TGCGCCAGCAGCCACGCCTCGACAGAGGACTATGGCTACACCTTC
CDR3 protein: CASSHASTEDYGYTF

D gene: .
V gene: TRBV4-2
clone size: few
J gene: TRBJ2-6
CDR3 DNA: TGTGCCAGCAGCCAAGTTTTCAGGGGCCCCTCTGGGGCCAACGTCCTGACTTTC
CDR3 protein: CASSQVFRGPSGANVLTF

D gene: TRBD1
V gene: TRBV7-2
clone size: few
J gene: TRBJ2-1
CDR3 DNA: TGTGCCAGCAGCTCGGGACAGGGGCAGCAGTTCTTC
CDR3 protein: CASSSGQGQQFF

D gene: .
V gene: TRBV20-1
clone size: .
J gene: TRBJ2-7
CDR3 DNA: TGCAGTGTAGAGGGATCTGACGAGCAGTACTTC
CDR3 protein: CSVEGSDEQYF

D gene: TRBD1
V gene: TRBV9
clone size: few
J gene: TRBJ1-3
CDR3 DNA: TGTGCCAGCAGCGCTACAGGGGGATCTGGAAACACCATATATTTT
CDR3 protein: CASSATGGSGNTIYF

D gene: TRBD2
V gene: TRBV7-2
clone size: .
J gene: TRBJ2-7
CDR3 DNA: TGTGCCAGCAGCTCACCGAGGACTAGCGGTCGTTACGAGCAGTACTTC
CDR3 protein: CASSSPRTSGRYEQYF

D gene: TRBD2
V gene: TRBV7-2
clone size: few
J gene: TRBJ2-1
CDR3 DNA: TGTGCCAGCAGCTGGACTAGCGGGGCGAGCTCCTACAATGAGCAGTTCTTC
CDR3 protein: CASSWTSGASSYNEQFF

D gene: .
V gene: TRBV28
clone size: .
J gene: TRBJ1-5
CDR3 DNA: TGTGCCAGCAGTGCGAACAGGGAGGGTCAGCCCCAGCATTTT
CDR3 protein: CASSANREGQPQHF

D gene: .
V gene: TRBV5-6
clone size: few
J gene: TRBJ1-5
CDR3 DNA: TGTGCCAGCAGCTTGACTCCCGGAGGTCAGCCCCAGCATTTT
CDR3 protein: CASSLTPGGQPQHF

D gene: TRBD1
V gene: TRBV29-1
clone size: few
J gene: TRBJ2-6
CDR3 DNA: TGCAGCGTTTCCACAGGGGGCGTTTTGTCCAACGTCCTGACTTTC
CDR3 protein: CSVSTGGVLSNVLTF

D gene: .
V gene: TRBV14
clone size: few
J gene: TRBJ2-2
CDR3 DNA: TGTGCCAGCAGCCTTCTACCATATCTTCAAGACAGGTTTGGCGGGGAGCTGTTTTTT
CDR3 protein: CASSLLPYLQDRFGGELFF

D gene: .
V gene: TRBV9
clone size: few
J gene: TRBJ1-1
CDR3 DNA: TGTGCCAGCAGCGTAGGTGGGGGGTGGACTGAAGCTTTCTTT
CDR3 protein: CASSVGGGWTEAFF

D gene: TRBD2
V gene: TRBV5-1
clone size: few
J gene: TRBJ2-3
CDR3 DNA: TGCGCCAGCAGAACTAGCGGGGGAGGGTTAGCAGATACGCAGTATTTT
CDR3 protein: CASRTSGGGLADTQYF

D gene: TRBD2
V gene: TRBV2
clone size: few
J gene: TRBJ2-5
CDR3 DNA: TGTGCCAGCCAATCCGGGAGGGGAGAGACCCAGTACTTC
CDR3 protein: CASQSGRGETQYF

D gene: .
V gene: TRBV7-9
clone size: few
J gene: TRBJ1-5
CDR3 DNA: TGTGCCAGCAGCTCCGCCGGGGGGTATCAGCCCCAGCATTTT
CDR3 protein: CASSSAGGYQPQHF

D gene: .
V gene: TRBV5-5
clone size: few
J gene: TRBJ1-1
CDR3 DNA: TGTGCCAGCAGCTTGGCAACAGTGAACACTGAAGCTTTCTTT
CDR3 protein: CASSLATVNTEAFF

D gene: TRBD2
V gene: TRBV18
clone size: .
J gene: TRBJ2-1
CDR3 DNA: TGTGCCAGCTCACCAAGATCGGGGGGATATTACAATGAGCAGTTCTTC
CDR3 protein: CASSPRSGGYYNEQFF

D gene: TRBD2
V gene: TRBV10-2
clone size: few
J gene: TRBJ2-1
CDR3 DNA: TGCGCCAGCAAGGGACTAGCGGGAGTCGATGAGCAGTTCTTC
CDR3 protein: CASKGLAGVDEQFF

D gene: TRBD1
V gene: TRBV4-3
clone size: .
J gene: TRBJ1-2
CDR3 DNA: TGCGCCAGCAGCCAAGTTCCCCCGACAGGGGCTTACATAGCTAACTATGGCTACACCTTC
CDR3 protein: CASSQVPPTGAYIANYGYTF

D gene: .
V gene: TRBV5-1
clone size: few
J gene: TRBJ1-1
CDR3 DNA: TGCGCCAGCAGCGGGCAGGCGCTCACTGAAGCTTTCTTT
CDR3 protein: CASSGQALTEAFF

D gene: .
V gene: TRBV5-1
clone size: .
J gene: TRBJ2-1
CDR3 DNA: TGCGCCAGCAGCTGGTTAGCGCCGGACTACAATGAGCAGTTCTTC
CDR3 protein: CASSWLAPDYNEQFF

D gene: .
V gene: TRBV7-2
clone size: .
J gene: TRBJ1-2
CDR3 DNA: TGTGCCAGCAGCTCACCCGATACCTCAGGGCTTAACTATGGCTACACCTTC
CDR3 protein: CASSSPDTSGLNYGYTF

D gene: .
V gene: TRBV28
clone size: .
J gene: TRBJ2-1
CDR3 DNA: TGTGCCAGCAACTGGGGGGGACAAAGCTCCTACAATGAGCAGTTCTTC
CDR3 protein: CASNWGGQSSYNEQFF

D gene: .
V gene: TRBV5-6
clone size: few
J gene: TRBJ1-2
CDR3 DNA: TGTGCCAGCAGCATAGACACCTCCTATGGCTACACCTTC
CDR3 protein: CASSIDTSYGYTF

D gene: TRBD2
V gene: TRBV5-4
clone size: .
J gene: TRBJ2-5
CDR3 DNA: TGTGCCAGCAGCGTGGGACTAGCGGGGGGAGAGACCCAGTACTTC
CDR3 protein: CASSVGLAGGETQYF

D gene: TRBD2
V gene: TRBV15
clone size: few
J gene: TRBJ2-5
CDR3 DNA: TGTGCCACCAGCTCAACGGGACTAGCGGGGGGCGTCCCCCAAGAGACCCAGTACTTC
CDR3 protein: CATSSTGLAGGVPQETQYF

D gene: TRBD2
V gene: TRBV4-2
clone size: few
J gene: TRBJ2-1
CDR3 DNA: TGTGCCAGCAGCCAATGGGCTAGCGGAAACAATGAGCAGTTCTTC
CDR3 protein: CASSQWASGNNEQFF

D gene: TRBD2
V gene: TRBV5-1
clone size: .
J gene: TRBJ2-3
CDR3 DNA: TGCGCCAGCAGCTTGGCCGCGGGGGAAACAGATACGCAGTATTTT
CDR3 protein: CASSLAAGETDTQYF

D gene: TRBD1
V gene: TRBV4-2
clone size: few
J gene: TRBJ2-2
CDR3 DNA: TGTGCCAGCACGCTCCAAGGGGGCCTGAACACCGGGGAGCTGTTTTTT
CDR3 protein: CASTLQGGLNTGELFF

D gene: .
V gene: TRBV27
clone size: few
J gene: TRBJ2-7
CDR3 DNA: TGTGCCAGCAGTGGAACAGGGAGGGCGTCCTACGAGCAGTACTTC
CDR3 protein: CASSGTGRASYEQYF

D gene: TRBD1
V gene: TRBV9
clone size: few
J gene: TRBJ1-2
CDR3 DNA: TGTGCCAGCAGCCCTCAACCGACAGGGTACTATGGCTACACCTTC
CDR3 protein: CASSPQPTGYYGYTF

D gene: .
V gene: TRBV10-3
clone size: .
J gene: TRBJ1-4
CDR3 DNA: TGTGCCATCAGTGAAGGACACAGCCTTAATGAAAAACTGTTTTTT
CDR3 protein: CAISEGHSLNEKLFF

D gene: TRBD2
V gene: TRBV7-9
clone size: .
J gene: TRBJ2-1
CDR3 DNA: TGTGCCAGCAGCATAGGGACTAGCAGATACAATGAGCAGTTCTTC
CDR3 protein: CASSIGTSRYNEQFF

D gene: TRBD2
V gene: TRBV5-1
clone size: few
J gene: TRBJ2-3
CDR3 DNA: TGCGCCAGCAGCTTGGGACTAGCGGACTCAGATACGCAGTATTTT
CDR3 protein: CASSLGLADSDTQYF

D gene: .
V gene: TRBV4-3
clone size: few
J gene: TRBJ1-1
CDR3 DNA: TGCGCCAGCAGCCGGAACCAAGCACGGGGCACTGAAGCTTTCTTT
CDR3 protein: CASSRNQARGTEAFF

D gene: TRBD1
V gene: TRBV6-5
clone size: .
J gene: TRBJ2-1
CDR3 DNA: TGTGCCAGCAGCATGACGACAGGGGGCTGGGATGAGCAGTTCTTC
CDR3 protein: CASSMTTGGWDEQFF

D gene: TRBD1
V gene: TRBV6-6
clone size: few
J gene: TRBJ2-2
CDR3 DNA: TGTGCCAGCAGGAGACAGGGGGAGAACACCGGGGAGCTGTTTTTT
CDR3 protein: CASRRQGENTGELFF

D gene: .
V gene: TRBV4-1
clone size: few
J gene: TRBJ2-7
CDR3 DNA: TGCGCCAGCAGCCCTTTTGGTAACAGTCAAACCTACGAGCAGTACTTC
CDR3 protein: CASSPFGNSQTYEQYF

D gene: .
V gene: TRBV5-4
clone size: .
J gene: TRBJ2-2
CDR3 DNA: TGTGCCAGCAGCTATGCTCGGGGTACCGGGGAGCTGTTTTTT
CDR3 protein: CASSYARGTGELFF

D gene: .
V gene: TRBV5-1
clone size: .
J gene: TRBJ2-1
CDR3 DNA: TGCGCCAGCAGCTTGCTGCGACAGACCTACAATGAGCAGTTCTTC
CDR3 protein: CASSLLRQTYNEQFF

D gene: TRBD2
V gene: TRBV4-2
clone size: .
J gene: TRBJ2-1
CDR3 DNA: TGTGCCAGCAGCCAAGAGCCCTCCCGTTCTAGCGGGAGTAGAAATGAGCAGTTCTTC
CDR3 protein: CASSQEPSRSSGSRNEQFF

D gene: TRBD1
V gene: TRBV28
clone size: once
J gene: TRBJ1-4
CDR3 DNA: TGTGCCAGCAACTTTTGGACAGGGGGCAGGGAAAAACTGTTTTTT
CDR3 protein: CASNFWTGGREKLFF

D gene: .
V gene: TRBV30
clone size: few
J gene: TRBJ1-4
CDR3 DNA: TGTGCCTGGAGTCCCGCCCGGGGTGAAAAACTGTTTTTT
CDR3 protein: CAWSPARGEKLFF

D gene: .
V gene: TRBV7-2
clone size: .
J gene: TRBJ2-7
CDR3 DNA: TGTGCCAGCAGCTTTGAGGTTTTCCTAGACGAGCAGTACTTC
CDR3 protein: CASSFEVFLDEQYF

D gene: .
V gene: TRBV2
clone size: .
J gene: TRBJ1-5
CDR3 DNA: TGTGCCAGCAGTCGATTTGGGGAGCGTCAGCCCCAGCATTTT
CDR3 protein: CASSRFGERQPQHF

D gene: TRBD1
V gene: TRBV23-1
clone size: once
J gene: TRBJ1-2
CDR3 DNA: TGCGCCAGCAGTCAATCGAATAGGGACAGTATGTCTAACTATGGCTACACCTTC
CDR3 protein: CASSQSNRDSMSNYGYTF

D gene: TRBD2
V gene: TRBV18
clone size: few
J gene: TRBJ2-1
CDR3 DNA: TGTGCCAGCTCACCATCAGGACTAGCGGGGGTAGAGCAGTTCTTC
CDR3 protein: CASSPSGLAGVEQFF

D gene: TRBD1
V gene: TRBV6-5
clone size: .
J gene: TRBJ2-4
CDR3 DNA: TGTGCCAGTTTGGACAGGGAGGACATTCAGTACTTC
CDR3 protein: CASLDREDIQYF

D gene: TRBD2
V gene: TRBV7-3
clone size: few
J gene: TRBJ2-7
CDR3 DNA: TGTGCCAGCAGCTTATCCGGCGGGAGGGACGGCGAGCAGTACTTC
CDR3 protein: CASSLSGGRDGEQYF

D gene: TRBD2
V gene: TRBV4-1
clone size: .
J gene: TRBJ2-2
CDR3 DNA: TGCGCCAGCAGCCAGCCTAGCGGAGAAACCGGGGAGCTGTTTTTT
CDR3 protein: CASSQPSGETGELFF

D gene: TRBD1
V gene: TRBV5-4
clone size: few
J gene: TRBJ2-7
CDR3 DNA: TGTGCCAGCAGCCAGACAGGGAATGCCTACGAGCAGTACTTC
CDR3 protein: CASSQTGNAYEQYF

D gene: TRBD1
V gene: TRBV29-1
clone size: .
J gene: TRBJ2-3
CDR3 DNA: TGCAGCGTTGACAGACAGGGGGACCTCCCAGATACGCAGTATTTT
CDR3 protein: CSVDRQGDLPDTQYF

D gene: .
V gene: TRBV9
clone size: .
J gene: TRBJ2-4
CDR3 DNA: TGTGCCAGCAGCGTTTTTGGAGTTACGGAAAACATTCAGTACTTC
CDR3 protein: CASSVFGVTENIQYF

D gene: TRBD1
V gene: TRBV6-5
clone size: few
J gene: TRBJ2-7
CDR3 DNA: TGTGCCAGCAGACCCGGGACAGGGACTTCCTACGAGCAGTACTTC
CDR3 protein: CASRPGTGTSYEQYF

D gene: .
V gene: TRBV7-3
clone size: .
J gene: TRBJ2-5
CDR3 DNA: TGTGCCAGCAGCCGCACTAGAGACGAGACCCAGTACTTC
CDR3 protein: CASSRTRDETQYF

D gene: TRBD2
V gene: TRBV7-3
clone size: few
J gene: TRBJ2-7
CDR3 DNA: TGTGCCAGCAGCCCACGGACTAGCTCCTACGAGCAGTACTTC
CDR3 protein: CASSPRTSSYEQYF

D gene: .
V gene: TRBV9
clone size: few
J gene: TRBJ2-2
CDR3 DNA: TGTGCCAGCAGCGTAAGTGCGGGGTTGGGGAGCGCCGGGGAGCTGTTTTTT
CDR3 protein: CASSVSAGLGSAGELFF

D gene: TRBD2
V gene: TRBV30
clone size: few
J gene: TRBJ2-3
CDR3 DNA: TGTGCCTGGAGTGCGGGAGGGGTATTCAGCTTCCCAGATACGCAGTATTTT
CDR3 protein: CAWSAGGVFSFPDTQYF